This TCR beta chain was retrieved from a study of brain T cells in children with intractable seizures (dated by TCRdb to the early 2020s). Study-wide context: As a first screen for immune gene transcripts, resected brain tissue from about 58 pediatric epilepsy surgery cases was run on a NanoString immunology panel. Among the roughly 12 selected surgery cases, pre-surgery blood was additionally sequenced for eight, leaving four cases with brain tissue only.

This specimen's time point label, interpreted: blood from clinic visit 5 months post-surgery; TSC patient then seizure free. The surgery cases that showed the highest brain T cell transcript signatures were chosen for TCR beta chain sequencing of brain tissue, and of blood when it was available. Before surgery, patients had received at least one anti-epileptic drug. The TCR-sequenced patients were children whose drug-resistant epilepsy was caused by tuberous sclerosis complex, focal cortical dysplasia, Rasmussen encephalitis or hemimegalencephaly. The Monarch genomic DNA purification kit was used to extract bulk genomic DNA from unsorted brain tissue and from whole blood. TCR beta chain sequences were generated from genomic DNA using the immunoSEQ assay. The paper's processing steps were these. CDR3 sequences not starting with the conserved framework cysteine at position 104 were manually removed. Clonality was calculated as one minus the normalized Shannon's Diversity Index, with values ranging from 0 (maximal diversity) to 1 (oligoclonal). To check whether a given CDR3 had different frequencies in two samples, for example brain versus blood, chi-squared comparison-of-proportions tests were used. Public clonotypes were found by searching immuneACCESS, and the VDJdb browser was used to assess similarity to known antiviral clonotypes. The table was pulled from immuneACCESS by TCRdb, which kept in-frame rearrangements only. Such tables lose some clones; where checked, under half of the loss comes from unresolved V genes, and the rest has no known cause. Clonal size and the V and J genes are those of that table, whereas D and trimming came from the DNA. The sample table shows about 340,000 clones, and about 93% are seen once. The ten biggest clones cover roughly 5.8% of the sample.

Study-wide findings and limitations: The patients' HCMV serostatus was not known, and viral specificity was inferred solely from CDR3 sequence similarity. Because pre- and post-surgery blood were sequenced to different depths, clones absent from the pre-surgery sample may reflect undersampling.

Concerning this clone: No antigen is known for it. No much larger clone exists at a distance of one base, and base qualities are not known.

For CDR1 and CDR2, the germline V gene lists MGHDK and SYGVNS. Taken from cysteine to phenylalanine, the CDR3 has 16 residues. Only CDR3 DNA is held: 48 bases, read in frame from base 1. Clipping removes 6 bases from V and 5 bases from J, with 14 as the unmatched junction base count. The chain is encoded by TRBV25-1 joined to TRBJ1-1; 8 bases in the middle match TRBD1. This TCR derives from a boy younger than two with tuberous sclerosis and intractable seizures. The starting material was peripheral blood, obtained more than 4 months after surgery. The DNA sequence reads TGTGCCAGCAGCAACACAGCAGGGGGCGGTTTGACTGAAGCTTTCTTT. It specifies CASSNTAGGGLTEAFF.